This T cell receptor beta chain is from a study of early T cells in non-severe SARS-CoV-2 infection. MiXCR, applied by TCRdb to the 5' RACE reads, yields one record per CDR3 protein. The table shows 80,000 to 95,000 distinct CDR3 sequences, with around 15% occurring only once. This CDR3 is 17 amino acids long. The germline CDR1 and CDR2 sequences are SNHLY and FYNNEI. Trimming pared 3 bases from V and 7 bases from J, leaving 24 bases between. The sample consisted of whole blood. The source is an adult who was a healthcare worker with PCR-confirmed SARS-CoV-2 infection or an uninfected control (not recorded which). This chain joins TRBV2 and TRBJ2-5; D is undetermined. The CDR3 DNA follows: TGTGCCAGCAGTGATCATGTCGACCCGCAGAGTTTTGGGACCCAGTACTTC. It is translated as CASSDHVDPQSFGTQYF.